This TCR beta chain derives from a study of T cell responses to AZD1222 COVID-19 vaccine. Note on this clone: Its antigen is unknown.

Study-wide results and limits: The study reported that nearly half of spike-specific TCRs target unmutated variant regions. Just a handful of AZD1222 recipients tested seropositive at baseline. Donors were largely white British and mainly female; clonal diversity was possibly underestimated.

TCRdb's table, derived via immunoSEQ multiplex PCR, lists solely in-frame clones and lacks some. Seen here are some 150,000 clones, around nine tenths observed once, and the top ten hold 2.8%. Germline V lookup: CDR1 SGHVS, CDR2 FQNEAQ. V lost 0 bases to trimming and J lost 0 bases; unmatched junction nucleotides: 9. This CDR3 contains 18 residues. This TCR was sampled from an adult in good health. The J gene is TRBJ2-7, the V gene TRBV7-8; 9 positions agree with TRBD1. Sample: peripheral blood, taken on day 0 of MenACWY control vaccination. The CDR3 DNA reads TGTGCCAGCAGCTTAGCGTTGAGGCCGACAGGGGGCTCCTACGAGCAGTACTTC. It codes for CASSLALRPTGGSYEQYF.